Shown below are 22 T cell receptor beta chains from a single sample sequenced in a study of CD8+ T cells in alopecia areata. Treatment here: oral pan-JAK inhibitor, 5-10 mg twice daily. Once RNA had been extracted, it was reverse transcribed into cDNA to act as the sequencing template. Sequencing was performed with immunoSEQ multiplex PCR; in TCRdb, only in-frame clones are kept and a portion is missing. The sample holds roughly 210,000 clones, roughly 44% seen once. The sample here was CD4+ T cells sorted from blood, taken around week 37, from a patient treated with tofacitinib. The origin of the receptors is a human donor with alopecia areata.

The J gene is TRBJ2-7, the V gene TRBV18, with TRBD2 as a possible D gene (5 bases). The CDR3 consists of 16 residues. Germline values: CDR1 KGHSH, CDR2 LQKENI. V gave up 5 bases and J gave up 0 bases, with 17 bases separating them. This CDR3 reads CASSGRARLSSYEQYF. Written as DNA, the CDR3 is TGTGCCAGCTCAGGGCGGGCCCGACTATCCTCCTACGAGCAGTACTTC.

The chain is built from TRBV9 and TRBJ2-1, with D hard to call. Germline assignment: CDR1 SGDLS and CDR2 YYNGEE. The CDR3 is 15 residues long. The V end lost 0 bases, the J end lost 5 bases, and 12 bases lay between the germline ends. CDR3 residues: CASSVASGRNNEQFF. The CDR3 DNA reads TGTGCCAGCAGCGTAGCTTCGGGCAGGAACAATGAGCAGTTCTTC.

This chain links TRBV9 with TRBJ2-5; TRBD2 agrees at 7 bases. Germline V gene lookup returns CDR1 SGDLS and CDR2 YYNGEE. CDR3 length: 17 amino acids. The trim removed 4 bases at V and 2 bases at J, leaving 14 bases unmatched. The CDR3 coding sequence is TGTGCCAGCAGCACCATGGGGGGGTCCCTAACGCAAGAGACCCAGTACTTC. Translation gives CASSTMGGSLTQETQYF.

The chain has TRBV28 and TRBJ2-7, with D maybe TRBD1 (6 bases). The CDR3 extends over 11 amino acids. CDR1 MDHEN and CDR2 SYDVKM come from the germline V gene. Trimming pared 8 bases from V and 12 bases from J, leaving 17 bases between. The CDR3 coding sequence is TGTGCCAGCGGCACCCAGGGGACCCCGTACTTC. As protein: CASGTQGTPYF.

The rearrangement uses TRBV6-1 and TRBJ2-4; D remains unclear. V shed 6 bases and J shed 1 base, with 7 bases lying between them. Germline CDR1 and CDR2: MNHNS and SASEGT. There are 13 residues in the CDR3. The CDR3 loop reads CASRPPAKNIQYF. The DNA of the CDR3 is TGTGCCAGCAGGCCCCCGGCCAAAAACATTCAGTACTTC.

This chain uses TRBV2 with TRBJ1-5; 9 nucleotides line up with TRBD1. Trimming cost V 4 bases and J 6 bases; bases outside gene matches: 1. Germline loops: CDR1 SNHLY, CDR2 FYNNEI. CDR3 size: 13 residues. This CDR3 is CASSGTGAQPQHF. The CDR3 DNA reads as TGTGCCAGCAGTGGGACAGGGGCTCAGCCCCAGCATTTT.

The V gene is TRBV19, the J gene TRBJ2-1, with TRBD2 identical over 11 bases. J lost 0 bases, V lost 2 bases, and 0 bases had no gene match. The CDR3 is 16 residues long. Per the germline V gene, CDR1 is LNHDA and CDR2 is SQIVND (reference sequence). The DNA for the CDR3 is TGTGCCAGTAGTATAACTAGCGGGAGCTCCTACAATGAGCAGTTCTTC. Amino acid sequence: CASSITSGSSYNEQFF.

V is TRBV15 and J is TRBJ2-5; D is unresolved. Germline V CDR1 and CDR2: LNHNV, YYDKDF (reference sequence). This CDR3 region has 12 residues. V dropped 2 bases and J dropped 2 bases, with 3 bases sitting between them. Written as DNA, the CDR3 is TGTGCCACCAGCAGACAGCAAGAGACCCAGTACTTC. This codes for CATSRQQETQYF.

This chain joins TRBV7-2 and TRBJ2-3; 7 bases map to TRBD1. Germline CDR1 is SGHTA and CDR2 is FQGNSA. The CDR3 contains 15 residues. V trimming: 7 bases; J trimming: 6 bases; junction bases outside the gene matches: 13. DNA for the CDR3: TGTGCCAGCACCCTCGGGACAGACCGAACGGATACGCAGTATTTT. It specifies CASTLGTDRTDTQYF.

This clone has a count of ten or more. CDR3 in amino acids: CASSQDLLNEQFF. In DNA form, the CDR3 reads TGTGCCAGCAGCCAAGACCTCCTAAATGAGCAGTTCTTC. The chain is built from TRBV4-2 and TRBJ2-1; no clear D. The CDR3 covers 13 residues. The V gene's germline CDR1 is LGHNA and CDR2 YNFKEQ. The V end was cut by 0 bases, the J end by 7 bases, with 7 bases between.

The chain uses TRBV4-2 and TRBJ1-5; the match to TRBD1 covers 12 bases. The germline V gene has CDR1 LGHNA and CDR2 YNFKEQ. The CDR3 totals 15 residues. V shed 4 bases and J 5 bases; nucleotides not matched to a gene: 3. The CDR3 loop is CASSRDRGLHQPQHF. CDR3 DNA sequence: TGTGCCAGCAGCCGGGACAGGGGGCTTCATCAGCCCCAGCATTTT.

This clone occurred a few times. The V gene is TRBV7-8, the J gene TRBJ2-6; D is perhaps TRBD2 (5 bases). This CDR3 contains 17 residues. CDR1 and CDR2 (germline): SGHVS, FQNEAQ. The V end lost 6 bases, the J end lost 3 bases, and 18 bases lay between the germline ends. The CDR3 spells CASRLSPLSGGANVLTF. The CDR3 coding sequence is TGTGCCAGCAGGTTATCCCCCCTAAGCGGTGGGGCCAACGTCCTGACTTTC.

The chain couples TRBV19 to TRBJ2-6; 7 nucleotides match TRBD1. The CDR3 extends over 17 amino acids. The germline CDR1 and CDR2 sequences are LNHDA and SQIVND (reference sequence). Germline trimming cut 3 bases from V and 0 bases from J; bases unmatched to any gene: 5. The CDR3 is CASSIDREPSGANVLTF. The CDR3 DNA reads as TGTGCCAGTAGTATTGACAGGGAACCCTCTGGGGCCAACGTCCTGACTTTC.

V usage is TRBV11-2 and J usage is TRBJ2-5; 11 bases map to TRBD1. Losses at the gene ends were 5 bases for V and 7 bases for J; bases not matched to a gene: 6. This CDR3 is built from 14 residues. Germline V gene data show CDR1 as SGHAT and CDR2 as FQNNGV. The DNA for the CDR3 is TGTGCCAGCAGCGCTGGACAGGGGGCTAGGACCCAGTACTTC. This sequence encodes CASSAGQGARTQYF.

The rearrangement links TRBV9 to TRBJ1-1; D unclear. The V and J ends lost 2 bases and 1 base respectively, with 6 bases between them. The CDR3 covers 13 residues. Germline loops: CDR1 SGDLS, CDR2 YYNGEE. The CDR3 is CASSVSWNTEAFF. The DNA of the CDR3 is TGTGCCAGCAGCGTCTCTTGGAACACTGAAGCTTTCTTT.

This clone has only a few counts. J is TRBJ1-1 and V is TRBV4-2; 9 bases fit TRBD1. The CDR3 sequence is 13 residues long. CDR1 is LGHNA and CDR2 is YNFKEQ in the germline V gene. V shed 0 bases, J shed 11 bases, and the junction held 4 bases outside the gene matches. DNA of the CDR3: TGTGCCAGCAGCCAAGAATTGACAGGGGGGGCTTTCTTT. Residues: CASSQELTGGAFF.

This clone showed up just a few times. The chain links TRBV29-1 to TRBJ2-3; D not resolved. Germline V gene lookup returns CDR1 SQVTM and CDR2 ANQGSEA. There are 13 residues in the CDR3. V was cut by 2 bases and J by 0 bases, with 6 bases left in between. In DNA form, the CDR3 reads TGCAGCGTTGAACTGGATAGCACAGATACGCAGTATTTT. It translates to CSVELDSTDTQYF.

This sequence joins TRBV19 and TRBJ1-1; D might be TRBD1 (5 bases). V shed 8 bases and J shed 3 bases, with 10 bases lying between them. Germline V gene data show CDR1 as LNHDA and CDR2 as SQIVND (reference sequence). The CDR3 consists of 12 residues. CDR3 sequence: CASFDSYTEAFF. CDR3 bases: TGTGCCAGTTTCGACAGCTACACTGAAGCTTTCTTT.

The V call is TRBV29-1, the J call TRBJ2-7, with 8 bases fitting TRBD1. J lost 4 bases, V lost 5 bases, and 7 bases had no gene match. Germline V gene sequence: CDR1 SQVTM, CDR2 ANQGSEA. This CDR3 is 13 amino acids long. In DNA form, the CDR3 reads TGCAGCGTTCGGACAGGGAGTCAGTACGAGCAGTACTTC. It yields the protein CSVRTGSQYEQYF.

The V gene is TRBV7-8, the J gene TRBJ1-2; 9 bases fit TRBD1. Germline loops: CDR1 SGHVS, CDR2 FQNEAQ. The CDR3 sequence is 13 residues long. The J segment lost 7 bases and the V segment lost 5 bases, leaving 5 bases of the junction unmatched. Here the CDR3 reads CASSPDRGGGYTF. CDR3 DNA sequence: TGTGCCAGCAGCCCTGACAGGGGGGGTGGCTACACCTTC.

The chain links TRBV5-6 to TRBJ2-7; the D is unclear. Trimming removed 1 base at V and 4 bases at J, with 15 bases between. The germline V gene has CDR1 SGHDT and CDR2 YYEEEE. This CDR3 has 15 residues. The CDR3 region is CASSLSPASFYEQYF. In nucleotides, the CDR3 is TGTGCCAGCAGCTTGTCTCCGGCGAGTTTTTACGAGCAGTACTTC.

V gene TRBV4-1 combines with J gene TRBJ2-1; weak D call: TRBD2 (5 bases). Deletions cut 3 bases from V and 0 bases from J, with 12 bases between. Germline V gives CDR1 MGHRA, CDR2 YSYEKL. This CDR3 is 16 amino acids long. The DNA of the CDR3 is TGCGCCAGCAGCCAGTTCCGAGGGAGCTCCTACAATGAGCAGTTCTTC. This translates into CASSQFRGSSYNEQFF.